Listed below are T cell receptor beta chains from one sample, sequenced in a study of T cell repertoires in cytomegalovirus infection. For these receptors, no antigen is known. TCRdb recomputed calls from the reads with MiXCR, one row per CDR3 protein. The sample lists some 940,000 distinct CDR3 sequences; under 40% were seen once. The material was cultured CD8+ T cells from PBMCs, obtained from culture after CMV antigen stimulation. The source is a human donor in good health (CMV status not recorded). Some clones in this sample may be carry-over from other donors' samples. The CDR3 runs from the conserved cysteine through the conserved F or W. Fields, in order: clone size, V gene, J gene, D gene, CDR3 protein, CDR3 DNA. A D gene is named only where the DNA matches it firmly. Clone sizes are given selectively: once, few, many, or a class where the clone is expanded.

many	TRBV7-3	TRBJ2-1	TRBD2	CASSTYGLDTYNEQFF	TGTGCCAGCAGCACCTATGGACTAGATACGTACAATGAGCAGTTCTTC
.	TRBV5-6	TRBJ2-5	TRBD2	CASSLTSGGQNKRRTQYF	TGTGCCAGCAGCTTAACTAGCGGGGGGCAGAACAAGAGGAGGACCCAGTACTTC
few	TRBV12-3/TRBV12-4	TRBJ1-5	TRBD1	CASSIGTGLFGNQPQHF	TGTGCCAGCAGTATCGGGACAGGGCTTTTTGGCAATCAGCCCCAGCATTTT
.	TRBV5-5	TRBJ2-5	TRBD1	CASSWVRGIRETQYF	TGTGCCAGCAGCTGGGTCAGGGGGATACGGGAGACCCAGTACTTC
few	TRBV29-1	TRBJ2-2	.	CSVGASTGELFF	TGCAGCGTTGGGGCTTCTACCGGGGAGCTGTTTTTT
.	TRBV6-1	TRBJ2-7	.	CASSGWGPPYEQYF	TGTGCCAGCAGTGGGTGGGGGCCTCCCTACGAGCAGTACTTC
.	TRBV14	TRBJ1-5	.	CASSLLRHTAQHF	TGTGCCAGCAGTCTACTTCGACACACTGCCCAGCATTTT
.	TRBV20-1	TRBJ2-7	TRBD2	CSAWTSDEQYF	TGCAGTGCTTGGACTAGCGACGAGCAGTACTTC
.	TRBV12-5	TRBJ1-2	TRBD1	CASGSPSGQDYGYTF	TGTGCTAGTGGTTCCCCCTCGGGACAGGACTATGGCTACACCTTC
.	TRBV7-9	TRBJ2-1	TRBD2	CAVAGGFYNEQFF	TGTGCCGTAGCCGGGGGGTTCTACAATGAGCAGTTCTTC
few	TRBV23-1	TRBJ2-7	.	CASRGTPPEGPHTSRSYEQYF	TGCGCCAGCAGGGGGACACCTCCCGAGGGACCCCACACCTCCCGCTCCTACGAGCAGTACTTC
few	TRBV6-5	TRBJ1-2	.	CASSYAQGPYGYTF	TGTGCCAGCAGTTACGCCCAGGGTCCCTATGGCTACACCTTC
.	TRBV7-8	TRBJ2-5	.	CASSSDQGRETQYF	TGTGCCAGCAGCTCGGACCAGGGGCGGGAGACCCAGTACTTC
.	TRBV19	TRBJ1-2	.	CVSSLGPLDYGYTF	TGTGTCAGTAGTCTCGGACCCTTGGACTATGGCTACACCTTC
.	TRBV6-2/TRBV6-3	TRBJ2-5	TRBD2	CASSYSGLGEETQYF	TGTGCCAGCAGTTACTCTGGACTAGGCGAAGAGACCCAGTACTTC
.	TRBV2	TRBJ1-5	.	CASNLGTPKNQSQHF	TGTGCCAGCAATCTCGGGACCCCAAAAAATCAGTCCCAGCATTTT
few	TRBV19	TRBJ2-1	.	CATSRDLFYNEQFF	TGTGCCACTTCACGGGACTTGTTCTACAATGAGCAGTTCTTC
.	TRBV12-3/TRBV12-4	TRBJ2-5	TRBD2	CASSSSAAGGLEQTQYF	TGTGCCAGCAGTTCCTCCGCAGCGGGGGGGCTGGAACAGACCCAGTACTTC
.	TRBV7-9	TRBJ2-7	TRBD1	CASSSPTDRGLDEQYF	TGTGCCAGCAGCTCACCCACGGACAGGGGCTTGGACGAGCAGTACTTC
.	TRBV20-1	TRBJ2-2	.	CSATDQNTGELFF	TGCAGTGCCACTGATCAGAACACCGGGGAGCTGTTTTTT
.	TRBV18	TRBJ1-1	.	CASSEGRGLGTEAFF	TGTGCCAGCTCAGAAGGAAGAGGATTGGGCACTGAAGCTTTCTTT
few	TRBV27	TRBJ1-5	.	CASSSLGGNSNQPQHF	TGTGCCAGCAGTTCCCTCGGCGGTAATAGCAATCAGCCCCAGCATTTT
.	TRBV6-8	TRBJ1-1	.	CASSSPAQGTEAFF	TGTGCCAGCAGTTCCCCTGCCCAAGGCACTGAAGCTTTCTTT
few	TRBV4-1	TRBJ2-5	TRBD1	CASSQAGTGSETQYF	TGCGCCAGCAGCCAAGCCGGGACAGGGAGCGAGACCCAGTACTTC
.	TRBV14	TRBJ2-1	.	CASSQVDRISEQFF	TGTGCCAGCAGCCAAGTTGACAGGATCAGTGAGCAGTTCTTC
few	TRBV4-2	TRBJ2-3	TRBD2	CASSHGLAGDPDTQYF	TGTGCCAGCAGCCATGGACTAGCGGGGGACCCCGATACGCAGTATTTT
few	TRBV7-8	TRBJ1-1	.	CASSYGGGWTEAFF	TGTGCCAGCAGCTACGGAGGAGGCTGGACTGAAGCTTTCTTT
many	TRBV7-2	TRBJ2-4	TRBD2	CASSYPGLAGTPLAKNIQYF	TGTGCCAGCAGCTATCCGGGACTAGCGGGGACACCGTTAGCCAAAAACATTCAGTACTTC
.	TRBV10-2	TRBJ1-2	.	CASTLGEGNGYTF	TGCGCCAGCACCCTAGGGGAGGGAAATGGCTACACCTTC
few	TRBV6-6	TRBJ1-2	TRBD1	CASSMTGSRSLYGYTF	TGTGCCAGCAGTATGACAGGGAGTCGGTCTCTCTATGGCTACACCTTC
.	TRBV5-1	TRBJ1-1	TRBD1	CASSLNRGRGDTEAFF	TGCGCCAGCAGCTTGAACAGGGGACGGGGCGACACTGAAGCTTTCTTT
.	TRBV9	TRBJ2-2	TRBD1	CASSVPRDTGVNTGELFF	TGTGCCAGCAGCGTTCCCCGAGATACAGGGGTGAACACCGGGGAGCTGTTTTTT
.	TRBV6-2/TRBV6-3	TRBJ1-5	.	CASSWLLGSGNQPQHF	TGTGCCAGCAGTTGGCTTCTTGGAAGTGGCAATCAGCCCCAGCATTTT
.	TRBV7-2	TRBJ1-2	TRBD1	CASSWATDRGPRDGYTF	TGTGCCAGCAGCTGGGCAACGGACAGGGGGCCGCGGGATGGCTACACCTTC
.	TRBV2	TRBJ2-1	.	CASSGSSNEQFF	TGTGCCAGCAGTGGGTCCAGCAATGAGCAGTTCTTC
.	TRBV19	TRBJ2-1	.	CASSPVDIPDNEQFF	TGTGCCAGTAGTCCGGTGGACATACCAGACAATGAGCAGTTCTTC
few	TRBV27	TRBJ2-3	TRBD2	CASSLYGLAGASTDTQYF	TGTGCCAGCAGTTTATATGGACTAGCGGGCGCTAGCACAGATACGCAGTATTTT
many	TRBV7-8	TRBJ2-1	.	CASSLGTLVEQFF	TGTGCCAGCAGCTTAGGGACTTTGGTTGAGCAGTTCTTC
few	TRBV7-2	TRBJ1-5	TRBD1	CASSSDHRGPVQPQHF	TGTGCCAGCAGCTCCGACCACAGGGGGCCGGTTCAGCCCCAGCATTTT
many	TRBV7-6	TRBJ2-1	.	CASSRPGSSDKKQFF	TGTGCCAGCAGTCGTCCGGGTTCTTCTGACAAGAAGCAGTTCTTC
.	TRBV5-6	TRBJ2-5	.	CASSLASRVAAQETQYF	TGTGCCAGCAGCTTGGCGTCCCGGGTTGCAGCTCAAGAGACCCAGTACTTC
few	TRBV6-2/TRBV6-3	TRBJ2-5	TRBD1	CASSWDRGLETQYF	TGTGCCAGCAGTTGGGACAGGGGGCTTGAGACCCAGTACTTC
.	TRBV2	TRBJ2-3	TRBD2	CASEPGLVADTQYF	TGTGCCAGTGAACCGGGACTAGTCGCAGATACGCAGTATTTT
.	TRBV10-2	TRBJ2-1	TRBD2	CASSEFSGGAYNEQFF	TGCGCCAGCAGTGAGTTTAGCGGGGGGGCTTACAATGAGCAGTTCTTC
.	TRBV19	TRBJ1-3	.	CASTDHGTWSGNTIYF	TGTGCCAGTACCGACCACGGTACGTGGTCTGGAAACACCATATATTTT
.	TRBV4-1	TRBJ2-2	.	CASSRDLGELFF	TGCGCCAGCAGCAGGGACTTGGGGGAGCTGTTTTTT
.	TRBV7-6	TRBJ2-7	TRBD2	CASSLGPGLDPYEQYF	TGTGCCAGCAGCTTGGGACCGGGACTAGACCCCTACGAGCAGTACTTC
few	TRBV6-6	TRBJ1-6	TRBD1	CASSYTHDRGGNSPLHF	TGTGCCAGCAGTTACACACATGACAGGGGAGGTAATTCACCCCTCCACTTT
.	TRBV7-7	TRBJ2-3	.	CASSPSTGLTDTQYF	TGTGCTAGCAGTCCCTCGACAGGCTTAACAGATACGCAGTATTTT
many	TRBV7-2	TRBJ1-2	TRBD1	CASSSDREDYGYTF	TGTGCCAGCAGCTCGGACAGGGAGGACTATGGCTACACCTTC